The present T cell receptor beta chain was sequenced within a study of T cells in Graves' hyperthyroidism and ophthalmopathy. Study as a whole: Upon initial diagnosis and before any treatment, peripheral blood was collected. The study's findings and limits: In validation, the model predicted ophthalmopathy. These predictions came a median about 6.8 months before onset.

The germline gives CDR1 SNHLY, CDR2 FYNNEI. The CDR3 covers 12 residues. In this sample, this clonotype turned up many times. As yet, its antigen is unknown. This could be a read error, since a much larger clone is one nucleotide away. Authors of the study amplified TCR beta CDR3 regions from RNA transcripts. RT-PCR in the first round (using the HTBI primer set) targeted the TCR CDR3. TCRdb reanalysed the multiplex PCR reads using MiXCR and keeps one entry per CDR3 protein. The repertoire holds more than 300,000 distinct CDR3 sequences, with about a sixth as singletons. Together with thyroid ultrasound, orbital computed tomography, serum thyroxine and TRAb, clinical symptoms were used for diagnoses. From 10 ml of fresh peripheral blood, PBMCs were isolated.

The sequence came from a woman aged 25 to 39 with Graves' hyperthyroidism that later progressed to Graves' ophthalmopathy. The specimen was blood. J is TRBJ2-1 and V is TRBV2; D is unresolved. CDR3 loop: CASSESYSEQFF. DNA for the CDR3: TGTGCCAGCAGTGAGTCCTACAGTGAGCAGTTCTTC.